This TCR beta chain comes out of a study of a mutant IDH1 vaccine in newly diagnosed glioma (dated by TCRdb to 2020 to 2023). About the full investigation: Vaccination was initiated 4-6 weeks after radiotherapy alone, or concurrently with temozolomide cycles in the chemotherapy-containing groups. Of the 30 to 35 treated patients, 62.5% were male and 37.5% were female, and a mean age of 40.4 years was recorded. Before enrollment, most patients had been given radiochemotherapy with temozolomide as standard therapy, while the rest had received either radiotherapy alone or temozolomide alone. The week-35 safety follow-up was designated visit V12, and the week-47 end of study was designated visit V13. Six visits were used for peripheral blood collection: V03 (baseline), V05, V07, V10, V12 and V13. For exploratory analyses, 25 treated patients had longitudinal TCRB deep sequencing done wherever samples were available. Results the study describes overall, beyond this receptor: Changes in the top peripheral T cell clonotypes picked up by TCRB sequencing did not appear to be linked to pseudoprogression. According to the authors, sample limitations meant that analyses of patient blood samples could not be reproduced. Immune responses induced by the vaccine were seen in around 93% of patients across multiple MHC alleles. Availability determined which PBMC samples were chosen for TCRB deep sequencing.

Worth noting for this clone: There is no known antigen for this receptor. No qualities accompany the bases; no much larger clone lies one base away.

The sample's time point, from its label and the paper: week 35, safety follow-up. Each vaccine dose was 300 ug of a 20-mer mutant IDH1 peptide in Montanide, given subcutaneously with topical imiquimod. Across visits V03 through V10, patients got a total of eight vaccinations, given in weeks 1, 3, 5, 7, 11, 15, 19 and 23. Newly diagnosed WHO grade 3 or 4 IDH1-mutant astrocytomas showing loss of nuclear ATRX were present in the donors. The samples were drawn from NOA16, a multicentre, single-arm, open-label phase I trial in Germany that tested a mutant IDH1 peptide vaccine in humans for the first time. Genomic DNA for TCRB sequencing was isolated from EDTA blood with the DNeasy Blood and Tissue Kit. Library generation was performed with the immunoSEQ multiplex PCR assay. Rearranged TCR beta chain sequences were amplified using the hsTCRB Kit according to the manufacturer's protocol. TCRB libraries were sequenced on an Illumina MiSeq. The paper's data handling went like this. Demultiplexing, trimming and gene mapping were performed with the kit vendor's proprietary platform. The source is immuneACCESS, and TCRdb retained only in-frame sequences with V and J called. Part of the clones is not carried over; for the studies checked, unresolved V genes explain less than half of this, and the remainder is unexplained. V and J calls plus clone size are reproduced from that table; the DNA served to infer D and trimming. Counted in this sample were about 33,000 clones; roughly 80% of them appeared once. Jointly, the top ten make up about 7% of the sample.

The germline V gene (reference sequence) provides CDR1 MNHNY and CDR2 SVGAGI. The CDR3 covers 14 residues, taking in both the cysteine and the phenylalanine. Only CDR3 DNA is held: 42 bases, read in frame from base 1. At the junction V is shortened by 10 bases and J by 5 bases, with 20 bases in between. This clonotype was sampled from a woman under 30 with glioma. Sample: PBMCs, taken from a glioma patient whose treatment included an IDH1 peptide vaccine. This chain is built from TRBV6-6 and TRBJ1-1; confidence is insufficient to name the D gene. The DNA sequence is given as TGTGCCACCCCCGTGGCTCCCGGAGGGACTGAAGCTTTCTTT. Its protein product is CATPVAPGGTEAFF.